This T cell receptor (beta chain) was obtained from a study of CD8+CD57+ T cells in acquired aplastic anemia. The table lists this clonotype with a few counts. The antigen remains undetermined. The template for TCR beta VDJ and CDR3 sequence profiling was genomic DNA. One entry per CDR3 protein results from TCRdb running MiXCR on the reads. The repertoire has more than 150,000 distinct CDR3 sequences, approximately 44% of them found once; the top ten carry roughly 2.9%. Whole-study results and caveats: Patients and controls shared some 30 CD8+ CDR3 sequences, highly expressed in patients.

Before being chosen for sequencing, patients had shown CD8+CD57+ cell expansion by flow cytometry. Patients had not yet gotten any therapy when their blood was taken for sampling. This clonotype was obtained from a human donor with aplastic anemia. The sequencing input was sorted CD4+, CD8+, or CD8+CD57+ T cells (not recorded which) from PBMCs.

CDR3 amino acids: CASTGTTSPYGYTF. The CDR3 nucleotides read TGCGCCAGCACCGGGACAACCTCGCCCTATGGCTACACCTTC. The rearrangement joins TRBV5-1 to TRBJ1-2, with D possibly TRBD1 on 6 matching bases. The CDR3 is 14 amino acids. Trimming removed 6 bases at V and 4 bases at J, with 16 bases between. Germline V gives CDR1 SGHRS, CDR2 YFSETQ.